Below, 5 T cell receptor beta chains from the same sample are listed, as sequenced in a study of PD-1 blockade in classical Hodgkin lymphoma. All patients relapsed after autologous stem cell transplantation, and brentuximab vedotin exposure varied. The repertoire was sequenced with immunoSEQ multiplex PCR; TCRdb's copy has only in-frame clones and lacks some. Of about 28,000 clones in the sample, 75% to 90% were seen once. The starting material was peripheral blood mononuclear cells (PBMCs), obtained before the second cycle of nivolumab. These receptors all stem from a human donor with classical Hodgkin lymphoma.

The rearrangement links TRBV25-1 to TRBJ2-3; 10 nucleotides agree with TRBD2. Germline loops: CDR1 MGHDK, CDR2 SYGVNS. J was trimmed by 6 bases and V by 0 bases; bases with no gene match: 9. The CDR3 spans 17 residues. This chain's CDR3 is CASSEYGASGSYDTQYF. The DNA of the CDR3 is TGTGCCAGCAGTGAATACGGGGCTAGCGGGAGTTATGATACGCAGTATTTT.

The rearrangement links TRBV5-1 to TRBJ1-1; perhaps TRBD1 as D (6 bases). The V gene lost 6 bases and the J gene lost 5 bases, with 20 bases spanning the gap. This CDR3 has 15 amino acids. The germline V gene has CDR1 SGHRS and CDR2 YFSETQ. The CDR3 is CASTSGVGAKTEAFF. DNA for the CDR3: TGCGCCAGCACCTCCGGGGTGGGGGCGAAAACTGAAGCTTTCTTT. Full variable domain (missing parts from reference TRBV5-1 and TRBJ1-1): KAGVTQTPRYLIKTRGQQVTLSCSPISGHRSVSWYQQTPGQGLQFLFEYFSETQRNKGNFPGRFSGRQFSNSRSEMNVSTLELGDSALYLCASTSGVGAKTEAFFGQGTRLTVV.

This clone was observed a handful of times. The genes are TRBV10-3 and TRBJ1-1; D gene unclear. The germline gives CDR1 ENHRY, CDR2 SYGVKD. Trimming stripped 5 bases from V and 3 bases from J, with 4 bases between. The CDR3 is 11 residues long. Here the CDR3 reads CAISHDTEAFF. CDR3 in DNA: TGTGCCATCAGTCATGACACTGAAGCTTTCTTT.

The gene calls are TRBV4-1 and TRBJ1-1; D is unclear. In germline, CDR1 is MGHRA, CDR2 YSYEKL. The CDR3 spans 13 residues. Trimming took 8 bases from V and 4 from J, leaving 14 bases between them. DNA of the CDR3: TGCGCCAGCGCCCCCGGGGATGGCACTGAAGCTTTCTTT. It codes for CASAPGDGTEAFF.

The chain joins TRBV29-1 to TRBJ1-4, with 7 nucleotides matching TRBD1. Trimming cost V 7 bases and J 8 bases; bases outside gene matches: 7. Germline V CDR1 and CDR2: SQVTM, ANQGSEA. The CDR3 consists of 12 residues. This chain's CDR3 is CSATGEDEKLFF. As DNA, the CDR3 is TGCAGCGCTACAGGGGAGGACGAAAAACTGTTTTTT.